This T cell receptor beta chain was observed in a study of T cell repertoires in aging, cancer and after chemotherapy. Whole-study results and caveats: In each cancer cohort, median generation probability increased across chemotherapy, suggesting thymic output rebounded.

Germline V gene data show CDR1 as GTSNPN and CDR2 as SVGIG (reference sequence). CDR3 length equals 18 residues. After removal of 2 bases from V and 7 bases from J, the junction contained 20 bases not matched to a gene. Peripheral blood genomic DNA, not sorted cells or RNA, was the template. Rearranged V-D-J TRB sequences were amplified with a mixed TRB-A/B primer pool. TCRdb analysed the multiplex PCR reads with MiXCR anew, one entry per CDR3 protein. The sample lists over a thousand distinct CDR3 sequences; 20% to 25% were seen once. By sample fraction, this clonotype is large. The antigen is unknown.

Sequencing was carried out using blood. The clonotype was recovered from a human donor with a blood cancer. The rearrangement links TRBV30 to TRBJ2-1; TRBD1 agrees at 7 bases. CDR3 DNA sequence: TGTGCCTGGAGTAATGGGCTTAGAGACAGGGTGGGAAGGAATGAGCAGTTCTTC. This codes for CAWSNGLRDRVGRNEQFF.